The rows below give T cell receptor beta chains drawn from one sample of a study of T cells in Graves' hyperthyroidism and ophthalmopathy. One entry per CDR3 protein results from TCRdb running MiXCR on the multiplex PCR reads. The sample consists of approximately 480,000 distinct CDR3 sequences, roughly 20% of them appearing once. Sequencing was performed on blood. All receptors derive from a man aged 18 to 30 with Graves' hyperthyroidism. Both conserved end residues are part of each CDR3. The D gene is left open where the match is weak. Not all rows give a size; the values are once, few, many and, for expanded clones, a class.

CDR3nt	CDR3aa	abundance	d_gene	j_gene	v_gene
TGTGCCAGCAGTGAATTGATGGGATCGATTGGAAACACCATATATTTT	CASSELMGSIGNTIYF	NA	NA	TRBJ1-3	TRBV2
TGCGCCAGCAGCCAAGATCCGCAACGCTATGGCTACACCTTC	CASSQDPQRYGYTF	few	NA	TRBJ1-2	TRBV4-1
TGTGCCGGCGGGACAGACCTTCATGGCTACACCTTC	CAGGTDLHGYTF	once	TRBD1	TRBJ1-2	TRBV2
TGTGCCAGCAGTTCATCCCCAGGGGGCAGTGGGGCTGAAGCTTTCTTT	CASSSSPGGSGAEAFF	many	TRBD1	TRBJ1-1	TRBV12-3/TRBV12-4
TGTGCCAGCTCACCAAGGGAGGATCAGCCCCAGCATTTT	CASSPREDQPQHF	many	NA	TRBJ1-5	TRBV18
TGTGCCAGCAGTCCTACCCGAAGGACAGGGGACTATGGCTACACCTTC	CASSPTRRTGDYGYTF	many	TRBD1	TRBJ1-2	TRBV12-3/TRBV12-4
TGTGCCAGCAGCTACGACAGGGGGCCCGGAGAGACCCAGTACTTC	CASSYDRGPGETQYF	many	TRBD1	TRBJ2-5	TRBV7-6
TGTGCCAGCAGTTTCACAGGGGACCTAGCCAAAAACATTCAGTACTTC	CASSFTGDLAKNIQYF	NA	TRBD1	TRBJ2-4	TRBV6-5
TGCAGTGCCGAGAGTGGGGTCTACGAGCAGTACTTC	CSAESGVYEQYF	few	NA	TRBJ2-7	TRBV20-1
TGTGCCAGCTCTCGCAGGGGGTCGGAGCAGTACTTC	CASSRRGSEQYF	NA	TRBD1	TRBJ2-7	TRBV28
TGCAGTGCTAGCGGGGACCCTGGCTATCAGCCCCAGCATTTT	CSASGDPGYQPQHF	many	NA	TRBJ1-5	TRBV20-1
TGTGCCAGCAGCGTAGCTCGGGGTATGGAGACCCAGTACTTC	CASSVARGMETQYF	many	NA	TRBJ2-5	TRBV9
TGTGCCAGCAGTTTGATTGGGAGGACCGTTAGTTTGGGAGCTTTCTTT	CASSLIGRTVSLGAFF	NA	NA	TRBJ1-1	TRBV12-3/TRBV12-4
TGTGCCACCAGACCGAGCACCGGGGAGCTGTTTTTT	CATRPSTGELFF	many	NA	TRBJ2-2	TRBV24-1